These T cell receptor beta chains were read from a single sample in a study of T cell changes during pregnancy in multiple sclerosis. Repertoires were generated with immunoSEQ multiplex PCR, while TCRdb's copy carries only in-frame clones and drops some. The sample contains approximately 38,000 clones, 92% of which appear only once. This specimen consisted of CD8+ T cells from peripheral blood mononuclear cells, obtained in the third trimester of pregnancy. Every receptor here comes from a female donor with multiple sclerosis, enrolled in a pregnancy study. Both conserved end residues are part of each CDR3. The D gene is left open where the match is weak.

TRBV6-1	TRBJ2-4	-	TGTGCCAGCAGTGAAGTTCACGGAGTAGCCAAAAACATTCAGTACTTC	CASSEVHGVAKNIQYF
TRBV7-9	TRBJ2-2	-	TGTGCCAGCAGCGGTGACTATCGGACCGGGGAGCTGTTTTTT	CASSGDYRTGELFF
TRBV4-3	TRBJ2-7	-	TGCGCCAGCAGCCAAGCGGTAATCTCCTACGAGCAGTACTTC	CASSQAVISYEQYF
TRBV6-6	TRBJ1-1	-	TGTGCCAGCAGCCCTGGAGGGATTAACACTGAAGCTTTCTTT	CASSPGGINTEAFF
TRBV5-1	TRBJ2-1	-	TGCGCAGTACCTGAGGGTGAGCAGTTCTTC	CAVPEGEQFF
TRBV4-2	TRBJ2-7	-	TGTGCCAGCAGCCAAGATAGGGGGACGCCTACCTACGAGCAGTACTTC	CASSQDRGTPTYEQYF
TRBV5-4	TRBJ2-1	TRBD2	TGTGCCAGCAGCCCGGGACTAGCGGAGTACAATGAGCAGTTCTTC	CASSPGLAEYNEQFF
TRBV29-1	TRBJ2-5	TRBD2	TGCAGCGGGAGACTAGCGGGAGTGGGCGAGACCCAGTACTTC	CSGRLAGVGETQYF
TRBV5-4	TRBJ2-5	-	TGTGCCAGCAGCAACAGGGATTTCCAAGAGACCCAGTACTTC	CASSNRDFQETQYF
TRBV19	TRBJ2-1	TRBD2	TGTGCCAGTAGTATAGTTGGGACTAGCGGGAGTACGGGCGGTTACAATGAGCAGTTCTTC	CASSIVGTSGSTGGYNEQFF
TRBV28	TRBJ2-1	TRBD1	TGTGCCAGCAGCCTCGACAGGGCTGGGGAGCAGTTCTTC	CASSLDRAGEQFF